Below, one T cell receptor beta chain is given with its context. Authors' analysis steps: Using reference gene primer amplification, nucleated cell counts were estimated. Sequencing was performed with immunoSEQ multiplex PCR; in TCRdb, only in-frame clones are kept and a portion is missing. Clone size and the V and J calls come from that table; the DNA yielded D and trimming. The sample records 250,000 or so clones, roughly 90% being singletons. The data were taken from a study of blood T cell repertoires in COVID-19. Across the whole study: The analysed material was cDNA or gDNA that came from T cells, B-cell-depleted T cells, or PBMCs.

The germline V gene encodes CDR1 LNHDA and CDR2 SQIVND (reference sequence). The CDR3 totals 14 residues. With 6 bases removed from V and 0 bases from J, the gap between germline ends came to 9 bases. This TCR was sampled from an older woman with acute or convalescent COVID-19. The V gene is TRBV19, the J gene TRBJ2-1; D unclear. Source material: peripheral blood. The CDR3 loop is CASSLEASYNEQFF. For the CDR3, the DNA is TGTGCCAGTAGCCTTGAGGCCTCCTACAATGAGCAGTTCTTC.